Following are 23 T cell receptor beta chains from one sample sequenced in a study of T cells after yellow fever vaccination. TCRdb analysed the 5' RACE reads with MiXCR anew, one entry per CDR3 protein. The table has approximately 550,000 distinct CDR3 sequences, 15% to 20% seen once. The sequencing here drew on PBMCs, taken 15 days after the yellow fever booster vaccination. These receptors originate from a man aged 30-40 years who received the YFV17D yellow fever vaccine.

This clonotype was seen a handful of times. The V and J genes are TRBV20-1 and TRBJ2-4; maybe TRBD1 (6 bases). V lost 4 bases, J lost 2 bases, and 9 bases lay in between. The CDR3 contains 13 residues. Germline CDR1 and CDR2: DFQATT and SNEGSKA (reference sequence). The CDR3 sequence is CSATQGSKNIQYF. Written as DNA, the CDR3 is TGCAGTGCTACCCAGGGGTCCAAAAACATTCAGTACTTC.

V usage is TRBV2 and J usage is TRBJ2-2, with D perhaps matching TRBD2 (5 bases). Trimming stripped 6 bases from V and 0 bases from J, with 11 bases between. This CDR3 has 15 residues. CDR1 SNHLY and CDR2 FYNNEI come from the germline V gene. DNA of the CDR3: TGTGCCAGCAGGAGGGAAGTTACGAACACCGGGGAGCTGTTTTTT. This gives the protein CASRREVTNTGELFF.

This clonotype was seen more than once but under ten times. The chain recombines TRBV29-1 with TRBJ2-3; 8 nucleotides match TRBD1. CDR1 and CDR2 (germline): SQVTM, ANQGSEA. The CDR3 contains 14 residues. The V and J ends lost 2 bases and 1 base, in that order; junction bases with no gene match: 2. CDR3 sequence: CSVERGQGTDTQYF. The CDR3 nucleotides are TGCAGCGTTGAACGGGGACAGGGCACAGATACGCAGTATTTT.

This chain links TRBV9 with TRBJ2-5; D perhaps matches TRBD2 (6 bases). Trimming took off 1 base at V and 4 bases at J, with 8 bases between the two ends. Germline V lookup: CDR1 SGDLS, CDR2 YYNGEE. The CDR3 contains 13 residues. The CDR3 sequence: CASSVSLAETQYF. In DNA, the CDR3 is TGTGCCAGCAGCGTATCACTAGCAGAGACCCAGTACTTC.

For the CDR3, the DNA is TGTGCCAGCAGGGATCCTAGGACAGGGGGGGTAGGTGAGCAGTTCTTC. It yields the protein CASRDPRTGGVGEQFF. The V and J genes are TRBV2 and TRBJ2-1; TRBD1 matches at 10 bases. V lost 6 bases to trimming and J lost 9 bases; unmatched junction nucleotides: 14. CDR1 and CDR2 (germline): SNHLY, FYNNEI. CDR3 length: 16 amino acids.

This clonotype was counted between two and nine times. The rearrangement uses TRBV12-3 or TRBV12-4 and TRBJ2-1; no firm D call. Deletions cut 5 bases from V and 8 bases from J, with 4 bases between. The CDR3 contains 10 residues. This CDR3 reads CASSTYEQFF. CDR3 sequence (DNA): TGTGCCAGCAGTACATATGAGCAGTTCTTC.

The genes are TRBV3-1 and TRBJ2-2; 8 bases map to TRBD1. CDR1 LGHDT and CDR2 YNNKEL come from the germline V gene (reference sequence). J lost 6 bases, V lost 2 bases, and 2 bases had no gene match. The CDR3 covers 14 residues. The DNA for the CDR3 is TGTGCCAGCAGCCAACACAGGGGGTCCGGGGAGCTGTTTTTT. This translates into CASSQHRGSGELFF.

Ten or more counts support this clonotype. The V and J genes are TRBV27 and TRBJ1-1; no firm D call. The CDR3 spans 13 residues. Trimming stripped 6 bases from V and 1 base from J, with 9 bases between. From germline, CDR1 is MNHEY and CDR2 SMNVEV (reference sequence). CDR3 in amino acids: CASSSGSNTEAFF. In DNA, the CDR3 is TGTGCCAGCAGCTCGGGGTCGAACACTGAAGCTTTCTTT.

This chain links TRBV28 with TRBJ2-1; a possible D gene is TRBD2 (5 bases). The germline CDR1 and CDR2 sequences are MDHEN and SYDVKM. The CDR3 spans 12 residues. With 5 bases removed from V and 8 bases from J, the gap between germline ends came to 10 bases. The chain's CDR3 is CASSQRADEQFF. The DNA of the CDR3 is TGTGCCAGCAGTCAGAGAGCGGATGAGCAGTTCTTC.

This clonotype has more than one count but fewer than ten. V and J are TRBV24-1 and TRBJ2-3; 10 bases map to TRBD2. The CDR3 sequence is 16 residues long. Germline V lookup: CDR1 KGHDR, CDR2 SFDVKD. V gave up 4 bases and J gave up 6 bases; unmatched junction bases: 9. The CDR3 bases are TGTGCCACCAGTGAATTAGCGGGAGGTACGGCGGATACGCAGTATTTT. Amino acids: CATSELAGGTADTQYF.

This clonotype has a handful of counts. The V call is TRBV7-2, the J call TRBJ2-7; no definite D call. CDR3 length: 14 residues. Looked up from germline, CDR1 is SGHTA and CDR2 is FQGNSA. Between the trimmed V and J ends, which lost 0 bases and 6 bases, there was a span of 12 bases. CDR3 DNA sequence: TGTGCCAGCAGCTTAGCTGGGCTAGTACCCGAGCAGTACTTC. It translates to CASSLAGLVPEQYF.

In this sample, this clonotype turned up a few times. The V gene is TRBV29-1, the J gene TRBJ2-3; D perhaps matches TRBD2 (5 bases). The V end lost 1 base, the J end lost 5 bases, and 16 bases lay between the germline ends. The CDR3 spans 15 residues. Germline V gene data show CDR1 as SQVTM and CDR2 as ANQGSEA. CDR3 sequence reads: CSVEVEDGIQDTQYF. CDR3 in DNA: TGCAGCGTTGAAGTCGAGGACGGGATTCAAGATACGCAGTATTTT.

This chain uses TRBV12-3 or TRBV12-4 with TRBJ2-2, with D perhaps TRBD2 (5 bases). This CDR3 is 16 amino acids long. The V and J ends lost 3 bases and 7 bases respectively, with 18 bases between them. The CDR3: CASSFRRSGFGGELFF. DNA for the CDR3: TGTGCCAGCAGTTTTCGGCGGTCGGGGTTCGGCGGGGAGCTGTTTTTT.

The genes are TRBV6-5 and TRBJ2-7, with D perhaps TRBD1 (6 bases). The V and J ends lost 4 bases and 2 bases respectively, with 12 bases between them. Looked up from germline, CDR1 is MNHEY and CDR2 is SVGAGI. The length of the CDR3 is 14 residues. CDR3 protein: CASSSYRETYEQYF. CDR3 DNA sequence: TGTGCCAGCAGTTCCTACAGGGAAACCTACGAGCAGTACTTC.

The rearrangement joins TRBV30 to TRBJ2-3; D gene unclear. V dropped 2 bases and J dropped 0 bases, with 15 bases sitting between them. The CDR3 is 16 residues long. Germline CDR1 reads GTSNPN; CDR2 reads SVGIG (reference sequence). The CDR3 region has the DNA TGTGCCTGGAGTACCTCCCGTGAGACTAGCACAGATACGCAGTATTTT. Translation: CAWSTSRETSTDTQYF.

CDR3 region: CASSLGGIANTEAFF. Here the CDR3 DNA reads TGTGCCAGCAGCTTAGGTGGGATCGCGAACACTGAAGCTTTCTTT. The chain combines TRBV7-9 with TRBJ1-1; D is uncertain. Germline V CDR1 and CDR2: SEHNR, FQNEAQ (reference sequence). This CDR3 region has 15 residues. Trimming took 1 base from V and 1 from J, leaving 10 bases between them.

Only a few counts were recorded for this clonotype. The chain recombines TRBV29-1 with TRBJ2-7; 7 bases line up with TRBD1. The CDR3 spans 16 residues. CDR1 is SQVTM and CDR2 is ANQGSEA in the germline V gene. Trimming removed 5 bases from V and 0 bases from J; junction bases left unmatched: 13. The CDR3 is CSVINPDRALSYEQYF. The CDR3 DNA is TGCAGCGTTATAAACCCAGACAGGGCCCTCTCCTACGAGCAGTACTTC.

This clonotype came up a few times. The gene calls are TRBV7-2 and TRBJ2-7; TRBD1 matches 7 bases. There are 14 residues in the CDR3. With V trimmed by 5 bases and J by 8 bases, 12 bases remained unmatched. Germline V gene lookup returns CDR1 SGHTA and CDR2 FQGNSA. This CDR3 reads CASSPDRAVIQQYF. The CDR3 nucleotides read TGTGCCAGCAGCCCCGACAGGGCGGTTATCCAGCAGTACTTC.

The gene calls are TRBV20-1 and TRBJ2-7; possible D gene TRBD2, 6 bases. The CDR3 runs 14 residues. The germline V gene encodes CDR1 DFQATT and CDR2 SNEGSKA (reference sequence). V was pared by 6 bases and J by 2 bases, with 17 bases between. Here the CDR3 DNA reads TGCAGTGCCCGGACCGGGAGTATCACCTACGAGCAGTACTTC. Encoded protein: CSARTGSITYEQYF.

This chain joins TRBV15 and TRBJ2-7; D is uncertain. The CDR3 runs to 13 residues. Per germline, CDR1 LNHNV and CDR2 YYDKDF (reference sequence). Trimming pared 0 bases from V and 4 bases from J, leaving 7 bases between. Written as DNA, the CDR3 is TGTGCCACCAGCAGAGACGGCAATTACGAGCAGTACTTC. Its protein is CATSRDGNYEQYF.

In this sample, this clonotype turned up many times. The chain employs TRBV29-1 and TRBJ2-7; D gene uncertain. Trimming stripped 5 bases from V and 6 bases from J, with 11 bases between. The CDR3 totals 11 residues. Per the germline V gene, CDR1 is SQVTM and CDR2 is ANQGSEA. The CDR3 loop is CSVKSTGEQYF. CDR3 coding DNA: TGCAGCGTTAAGTCAACCGGCGAGCAGTACTTC.

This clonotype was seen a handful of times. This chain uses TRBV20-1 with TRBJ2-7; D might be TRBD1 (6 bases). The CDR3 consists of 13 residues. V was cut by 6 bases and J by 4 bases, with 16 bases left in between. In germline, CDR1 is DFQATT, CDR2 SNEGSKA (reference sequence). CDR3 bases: TGCAGTGCCCCGGGGACAAACGTTTACGAGCAGTACTTC. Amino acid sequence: CSAPGTNVYEQYF.

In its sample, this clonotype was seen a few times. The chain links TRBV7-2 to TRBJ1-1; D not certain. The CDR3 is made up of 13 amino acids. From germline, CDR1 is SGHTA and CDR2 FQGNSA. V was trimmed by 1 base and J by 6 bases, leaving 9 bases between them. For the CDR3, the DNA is TGTGCCAGCAGCTTAGTAGGAGTCGCTGAAGCTTTCTTT. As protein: CASSLVGVAEAFF.